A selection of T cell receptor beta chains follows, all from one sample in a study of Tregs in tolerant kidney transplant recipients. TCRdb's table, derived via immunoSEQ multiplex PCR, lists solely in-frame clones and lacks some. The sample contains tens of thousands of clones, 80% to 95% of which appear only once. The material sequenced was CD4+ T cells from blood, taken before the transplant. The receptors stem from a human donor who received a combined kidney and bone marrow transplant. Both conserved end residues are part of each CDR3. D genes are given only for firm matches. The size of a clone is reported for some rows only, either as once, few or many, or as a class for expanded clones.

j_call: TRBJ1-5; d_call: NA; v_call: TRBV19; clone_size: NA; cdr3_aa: CASREQGSQPQHF; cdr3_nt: TGTGCCAGCAGGGAACAGGGCAGTCAGCCCCAGCATTTT
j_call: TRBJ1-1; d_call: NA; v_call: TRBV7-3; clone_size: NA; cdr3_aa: CASSPNTGLNTEAFF; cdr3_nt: TGTGCCAGCAGCCCCAATACAGGGTTGAACACTGAAGCTTTCTTT
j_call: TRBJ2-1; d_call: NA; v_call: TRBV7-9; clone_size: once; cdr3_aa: CASSPQGDPYNEQFF; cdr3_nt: TGTGCCAGCAGCCCACAGGGAGATCCCTACAATGAGCAGTTCTTC
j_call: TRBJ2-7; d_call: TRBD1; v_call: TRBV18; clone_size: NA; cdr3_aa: CASSQTGQGFLGEQYF; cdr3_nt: TGTGCCAGCTCCCAAACGGGACAGGGATTTTTGGGGGAGCAGTACTTC
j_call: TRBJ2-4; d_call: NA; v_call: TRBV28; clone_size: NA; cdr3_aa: CASSGGRLGIQYF; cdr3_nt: TGTGCCAGCAGCGGGGGGCGCTTAGGCATTCAGTACTTC
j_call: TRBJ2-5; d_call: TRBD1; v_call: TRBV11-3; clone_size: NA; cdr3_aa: CASSVKTGGTETQYF; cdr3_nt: TGTGCCAGCAGCGTCAAAACAGGGGGGACGGAGACCCAGTACTTC
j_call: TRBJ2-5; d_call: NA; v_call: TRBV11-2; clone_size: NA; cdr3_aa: CASSSSSRSTQYF; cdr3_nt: TGTGCCAGCAGCTCTAGTTCAAGGAGTACCCAGTACTTC
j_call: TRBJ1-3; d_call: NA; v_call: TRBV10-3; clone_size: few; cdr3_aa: CAISEEGSGNTIYF; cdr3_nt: TGTGCCATCAGTGAGGAGGGTTCTGGAAACACCATATATTTT
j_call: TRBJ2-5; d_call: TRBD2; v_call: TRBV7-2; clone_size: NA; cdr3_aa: CASSQNAGAETQYF; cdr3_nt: TGTGCCAGCAGCCAAAACGCGGGAGCGGAGACCCAGTACTTC
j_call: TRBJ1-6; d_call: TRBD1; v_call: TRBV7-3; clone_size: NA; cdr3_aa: CASSASGTENSPLHF; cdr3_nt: TGTGCCAGCAGCGCCTCGGGGACAGAGAATTCCCCCCTCCACTTT
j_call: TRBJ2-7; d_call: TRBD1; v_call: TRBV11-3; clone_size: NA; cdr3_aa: CASSLTQTGEAHEQYF; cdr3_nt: TGTGCCAGCAGCTTAACCCAGACAGGGGAAGCCCACGAGCAGTACTTC